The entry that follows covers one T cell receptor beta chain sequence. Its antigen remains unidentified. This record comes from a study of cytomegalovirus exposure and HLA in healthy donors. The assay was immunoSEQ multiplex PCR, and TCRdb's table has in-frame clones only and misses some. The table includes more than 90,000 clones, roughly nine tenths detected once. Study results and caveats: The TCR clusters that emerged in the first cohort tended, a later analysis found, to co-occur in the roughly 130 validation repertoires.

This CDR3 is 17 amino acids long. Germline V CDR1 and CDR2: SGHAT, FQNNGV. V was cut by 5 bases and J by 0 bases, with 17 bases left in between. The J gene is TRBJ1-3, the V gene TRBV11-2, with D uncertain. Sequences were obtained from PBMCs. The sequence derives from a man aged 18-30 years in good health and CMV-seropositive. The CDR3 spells CASSLRSGESSGNTIYF. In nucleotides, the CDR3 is TGTGCCAGCAGCCTACGCTCTGGGGAGAGCTCTGGAAACACCATATATTTT.